Following are 32 T cell receptor beta chains from one sample sequenced in a study of T cells after yellow fever vaccination. TCRdb independently ran MiXCR on the 5' RACE reads; one entry per CDR3 protein. The sample has approximately 34,000 distinct CDR3 sequences, about 10% seen once. Sequencing was performed on PBMCs, either bulk or a sorted T-cell subset (CD4+, CD8+, memory, or dextramer-sorted; not recorded which), taken approximately 16 days after the first yellow fever vaccination. Every receptor here comes from a man between 18 and 29 years old who received the YFV17D yellow fever vaccine.

This clonotype has only a few counts. The chain uses TRBV30 and TRBJ2-7, with D perhaps matching TRBD1 (5 bases). Trimming cost V 2 bases and J 3 bases, with 8 bases left between them. The CDR3 contains 12 residues. Looked up from germline, CDR1 is GTSNPN and CDR2 is SVGIG (reference sequence). CDR3 loop: CAWSKQGYEQYF. The CDR3 DNA is TGTGCCTGGAGTAAGCAGGGCTACGAGCAGTACTTC.

The V gene is TRBV5-6, the J gene TRBJ2-2; D is ambiguous. V was cut by 7 bases and J by 5 bases, with 12 bases left in between. The CDR3 runs 13 residues. CDR1 and CDR2 (germline): SGHDT, YYEEEE. CDR3 region: CASGLGRTGELFF. In nucleotides, the CDR3 is TGTGCCAGCGGCCTCGGGCGAACCGGGGAGCTGTTTTTT.

This clonotype was observed many times. V gene TRBV9 combines with J gene TRBJ2-7; tentative D call: TRBD2 (6 bases). The V end lost 3 bases, the J end lost 7 bases, and 26 bases lay between the germline ends. Germline lookup yields CDR1 SGDLS and CDR2 YYNGEE. The CDR3 has 17 amino acids. CDR3 coding DNA: TGTGCCAGCAGCGCGGACGGGAGTTCTAGACCCGGGGGAGAGCAGTACTTC. Translating it yields CASSADGSSRPGGEQYF.

This clonotype was counted many times. The genes are TRBV6-4 and TRBJ2-3; maybe TRBD2 (5 bases). Germline V CDR1 and CDR2: MRHNA, SNTAGT. There are 13 residues in the CDR3. V lost 4 bases, J lost 0 bases, and 5 bases lay in between. The CDR3 spells CASSAGSTDTQYF. CDR3 sequence (DNA): TGTGCCAGCAGTGCGGGGAGCACAGATACGCAGTATTTT.

This clonotype was seen at least ten times. This chain uses TRBV20-1 with TRBJ2-5; D is ambiguous. The germline V gene encodes CDR1 DFQATT and CDR2 SNEGSKA (reference sequence). V was shortened by 7 bases and J by 5 bases, with 14 bases between the two germline ends. This CDR3 has 12 amino acids. The CDR3 DNA sequence: TGCAGTGTCGGGTCGCGGCGGGAGACCCAGTACTTC. Its translation: CSVGSRRETQYF.

This clonotype was seen many times. This chain links TRBV11-2 with TRBJ2-1, with 8 bases lining up with TRBD2. The V gene's germline CDR1 is SGHAT and CDR2 FQNNGV. This CDR3 comprises 18 residues. V lost 0 bases and J lost 4; bases outside the gene matches: 11. In nucleotides, the CDR3 is TGTGCCAGCAGCTTAGATTCGTTAGCGGGGAGGACGTACAATGAGCAGTTCTTC. This translates into CASSLDSLAGRTYNEQFF.

This clonotype was found many times. The rearrangement joins TRBV7-9 to TRBJ2-5; 8 nucleotides match TRBD2. The V and J ends lost 4 bases and 7 bases, in that order; junction bases with no gene match: 5. The CDR3 is 13 amino acids. Germline values: CDR1 SEHNR, CDR2 FQNEAQ (reference sequence). DNA for the CDR3: TGTGCCAGCAGCTCGGGACTAGAAGGGACCCAGTACTTC. Its protein product is CASSSGLEGTQYF.

The sample holds many counts of this clonotype. This chain links TRBV7-2 with TRBJ2-4; possibly TRBD1 or TRBD2 for D (5 bases each). V lost 6 bases and J 6 bases, leaving 18 bases between the germline ends. The CDR3 totals 15 residues. Germline assignment: CDR1 SGHTA and CDR2 FQGNSA. The CDR3 spells CASSSPQYGGNIQYF. The DNA of the CDR3 is TGTGCCAGCAGTTCCCCTCAGTATGGGGGAAACATTCAGTACTTC.

This clonotype was counted at least ten times. This rearrangement joins TRBV7-8 to TRBJ2-1; 7 positions match TRBD2. Looked up from germline, CDR1 is SGHVS and CDR2 is FQNEAQ. The CDR3 loop spans 13 amino acids. Trimming cost V 6 bases and J 8 bases; bases outside gene matches: 7. The CDR3 region has the DNA TGTGCCAGCAGGGGGGGGGGGTTGGATGAGCAGTTCTTC. Encoded protein: CASRGGGLDEQFF.

This clonotype was counted at least ten times. CDR3 protein: CSAPRTSGALGETQYF. Here the CDR3 DNA reads TGCAGTGCTCCTCGGACTAGCGGGGCGTTGGGGGAGACCCAGTACTTC. This sequence joins TRBV20-1 and TRBJ2-5, with 12 bases that match TRBD2. The V segment lost 5 bases and the J segment 5 bases; nucleotides outside the gene matches: 12. CDR3 length equals 16 residues. Germline V gives CDR1 DFQATT, CDR2 SNEGSKA (reference sequence).

This clonotype was counted at least ten times. J is TRBJ2-1 and V is TRBV13; the match to TRBD2 covers 14 bases. The CDR3 runs 22 residues. V lost 5 bases to trimming and J lost 4 bases; unmatched junction nucleotides: 22. Germline assignment: CDR1 PRHDT and CDR2 FYEKMQ (reference sequence). The CDR3 nucleotides read TGTGCCAGCAGCCCCATTTGGGACCCATGGACTAGCGGGGGGAAAGCTTACAATGAGCAGTTCTTC. It is translated as CASSPIWDPWTSGGKAYNEQFF.

This clonotype was counted at least ten times. In DNA, the CDR3 is TGTGCCAGCAGCTTTTCGGACATCTATGGCTACACCTTC. This gives the protein CASSFSDIYGYTF. V is TRBV5-4 and J is TRBJ1-2; a weak D match, TRBD1 (5 bases). This CDR3 region has 13 residues. The germline V gene encodes CDR1 SGHNT and CDR2 YYREEE (reference sequence). Trimming shortened V by 2 bases and J by 4 bases, and 9 bases separated the two germline ends.

As regards this clonotype: A much larger clone differs from this one at a single base, so this may be a read error. The chain recombines TRBV7-9 with TRBJ1-1, with D unresolved. The V gene's germline CDR1 is SEHNR and CDR2 FQNEAQ (reference sequence). V shed 5 bases and J shed 7 bases, with 17 bases lying between them. The CDR3 has 14 residues. In DNA form, the CDR3 reads TGTGCCAGCAGCCCCTTTCCAGTGGCGGGTGAAGCTTTCTTT. It codes for CASSPFPVAGEAFF.

Ten or more counts support this clonotype. The chain joins TRBV3-1 to TRBJ1-6; D is uncertain. The CDR3 totals 17 residues. In germline, CDR1 is LGHDT, CDR2 YNNKEL (reference sequence). Between the trimmed V and J ends, which lost 3 bases and 0 bases, there was a span of 12 bases. The DNA for the CDR3 is TGTGCCAGCAGCCAGAAGGACGGACTCTCCTATAATTCACCCCTCCACTTT. Protein sequence: CASSQKDGLSYNSPLHF.

This clonotype was recorded at least ten times. This chain connects TRBV7-2 to TRBJ2-7; tentatively, D is TRBD1 (6 bases). CDR1 is SGHTA, CDR2 FQGNSA, per germline. V was clipped by 2 bases and J by 2 bases, with 13 bases between them. This CDR3 is 15 amino acids long. In nucleotides, the CDR3 is TGTGCCAGCAGCTTAATCCAGGACAGTCCCTACGAGCAGTACTTC. It specifies CASSLIQDSPYEQYF.

This clonotype came up many times. This rearrangement joins TRBV29-1 to TRBJ1-2; the D gene is possibly TRBD1 (6 bases). From germline, CDR1 is SQVTM and CDR2 ANQGSEA. V was trimmed by 7 bases and J by 6 bases, leaving 12 bases between them. This CDR3 has 11 residues. The DNA of the CDR3 is TGCAGCGGTCGACAGGAGGATGGCTACACCTTC. This translates into CSGRQEDGYTF.

This clonotype was counted ten times or more. DNA for the CDR3: TGTGCCAGCTTCTATCAGCCCCAGCATTTT. It codes for CASFYQPQHF. The chain recombines TRBV3-1 with TRBJ1-5; D is ambiguous. Germline V gives CDR1 LGHDT, CDR2 YNNKEL (reference sequence). Trimming cost V 8 bases and J 5 bases, with 4 bases left between them. The CDR3 loop spans 10 amino acids.

In this sample, this clonotype turned up many times. The V and J genes are TRBV18 and TRBJ2-5, with TRBD2 matching over 9 bases. The CDR3 spans 17 residues. With V trimmed by 1 base and J by 2 bases, 8 bases remained unmatched. Germline assignment: CDR1 KGHSH and CDR2 LQKENI. CDR3 DNA sequence: TGTGCCAGCTCACCACTCCCGCTAGCGGGGATGCAAGAGACCCAGTACTTC. Amino acids: CASSPLPLAGMQETQYF.

Worth noting for this clonotype: A single base separates this from a much larger clone, so it may be a read error. The V and J genes are TRBV9 and TRBJ2-3; D is possibly TRBD1 or TRBD2 (5 bases each). This CDR3 comprises 17 residues. Germline V lookup: CDR1 SGDLS, CDR2 YYNGEE. V lost 4 bases, J lost 2 bases, and 20 bases lay in between. CDR3 protein: CASSPRGSWGPTDTQYF. CDR3 DNA sequence: TGTGCCAGCAGCCCCCGTGGTAGCTGGGGACCCACAGATACGCAGTATTTT.

This clonotype was picked up many times. This sequence joins TRBV7-8 and TRBJ2-7, with 7 bases identical to TRBD2. V was pared by 1 base and J by 5 bases, with 14 bases of the junction left unmatched. The CDR3 extends over 17 amino acids. CDR1 and CDR2 from the germline V gene are SGHVS and FQNEAQ. This chain's CDR3 is CASSLGSRAGAVDEQYV. CDR3 nucleotides: TGTGCCAGCAGCTTAGGTTCTCGGGCGGGAGCGGTAGACGAGCAGTACGTC.

Regarding this clonotype: A read error may explain this, as a much larger clone is one base away. V gene TRBV7-6 combines with J gene TRBJ1-2; 8 nucleotides match TRBD1. In germline, CDR1 is SGHVS, CDR2 FNYEAQ. This CDR3 has 17 amino acids. CDR3 DNA: TGTGCCAGCAGCTCACGAGGACAGGGAAGGTTTGACTATGCCTACACCTTC. Translation gives CASSSRGQGRFDYAYTF.

There are many counts of this clonotype. Here the CDR3 reads CASSPDTAMNTEAFF. CDR3 DNA sequence: TGTGCCAGCTCACCAGACACGGCAATGAACACTGAAGCTTTCTTT. The chain recombines TRBV18 with TRBJ1-1; D unresolved. Germline loops: CDR1 KGHSH, CDR2 LQKENI. The V end was cut by 2 bases, the J end by 0 bases, with 10 bases between. The CDR3 spans 15 residues.

This clonotype ranks as medium-sized. The rearrangement uses TRBV5-1 and TRBJ2-5; 12 bases match TRBD2. The CDR3 has 15 residues. Germline CDR1 is SGHRS and CDR2 is YFSETQ. V shed 5 bases, J shed 3 bases, and the junction held 5 bases outside the gene matches. The CDR3 region is CASSNLAGGEETQYF. The CDR3 DNA reads as TGCGCCAGCAGTAACCTAGCGGGGGGGGAAGAGACCCAGTACTTC. Together with reference TRBV5-1 and TRBJ2-5, the CDR3 gives the full variable domain: KAGVTQTPRYLIKTRGQQVTLSCSPISGHRSVSWYQQTPGQGLQFLFEYFSETQRNKGNFPGRFSGRQFSNSRSEMNVSTLELGDSALYLCASSNLAGGEETQYFGPGTRLLVL.

At least ten counts were recorded for this clonotype. This chain links TRBV29-1 with TRBJ1-5, with D unclear. The germline V gene has CDR1 SQVTM and CDR2 ANQGSEA. Trimming cost V 6 bases and J 4 bases, with 16 bases left between them. This CDR3 region has 14 residues. The chain's CDR3 is CSVAVDGKNQPQHF. The CDR3 nucleotides read TGCAGCGTAGCCGTGGACGGGAAAAATCAGCCCCAGCATTTT. The full variable domain, completed using reference TRBV29-1 and TRBJ1-5, is SAVISQKPSRDICQRGTSLTIQCQVDSQVTMMFWYRQQPGQSLTLIATANQGSEATYESGFVIDKFPISRPNLTFSTLTVSNMSPEDSSIYLCSVAVDGKNQPQHFGDGTRLSIL.

This clonotype showed up just a few times. The CDR3 region is CASSLVSRYQPQHF. DNA of the CDR3: TGTGCCAGCAGCTTGGTAAGCAGGTACCAGCCCCAGCATTTT. The chain links TRBV5-8 to TRBJ1-5; D unclear. The CDR3 has 14 amino acids. From germline, CDR1 is SGHTS and CDR2 YDEGEE. V was clipped by 0 bases and J by 7 bases, with 11 bases between them. The variable domain in full, completed from reference TRBV5-8 and TRBJ1-5, reads EAGVTQSPTHLIKTRGQQATLRCSPISGHTSVYWYQQALGLGLQFLLWYDEGEERNRGNFPPRFSGRQFPNYSSELNVNALELEDSALYLCASSLVSRYQPQHFGDGTRLSIL.

In this sample, this clonotype turned up many times. The rearrangement uses TRBV5-5 and TRBJ2-5; D is uncertain. Trimming left V 6 bases short and J 6 bases short, with 15 bases between. Germline CDR1 SGHKS, CDR2 YYEKEE (reference sequence). CDR3 length: 13 residues. The DNA of the CDR3 is TGTGCCAGCACACTGGGTCCCAGTCAGACCCAGTACTTC. Translating gives CASTLGPSQTQYF.

Note on this clonotype: One base away lies a much larger clone, so this may be a sequencing read error. J is TRBJ1-2 and V is TRBV20-1, with D perhaps matching TRBD1 (5 bases). V lost 5 bases, J lost 8 bases, and 12 bases lay in between. The CDR3 is made up of 11 amino acids. The germline CDR1 and CDR2 sequences are DFQATT and SNEGSKA (reference sequence). CDR3 in amino acids: CSAGEGRGYTF. Written as DNA, the CDR3 is TGCAGTGCTGGTGAGGGGCGCGGCTACACCTTC.

This clonotype was seen repeatedly, ten times or more. In nucleotides, the CDR3 is TGTGCCAGCAGTTTTAACAGGGGGCGCGAGACCCAGTACTTC. It encodes CASSFNRGRETQYF. This sequence joins TRBV27 and TRBJ2-5; TRBD1 matches 9 bases. From germline, CDR1 is MNHEY and CDR2 SMNVEV (reference sequence). The CDR3 totals 14 residues. The V gene end was trimmed by 3 bases and the J gene end by 5 bases; junction bases not matched to a gene: 4.

This clonotype was observed many times. The gene calls are TRBV11-2 and TRBJ2-1; D remains ambiguous. The CDR3 contains 11 residues. Trimming shortened V by 2 bases and J by 9 bases, and 5 bases separated the two germline ends. Germline V lookup: CDR1 SGHAT, CDR2 FQNNGV. The CDR3 nucleotides are TGTGCCAGCAGCTTATCCGGTGAGCAGTTCTTC. It specifies CASSLSGEQFF.

Of note for this clonotype: This clone may be a read error of a much larger clone one base away. V gene TRBV20-1 combines with J gene TRBJ2-3; 8 nucleotides line up with TRBD2. Germline V gene data show CDR1 as DFQATT and CDR2 as SNEGSKA (reference sequence). CDR3 length equals 14 residues. This chain's CDR3 is CCARELAGTDTQYF. The DNA of the CDR3 is TGCTGTGCTAGAGAACTAGCGGGCACAGATACGCAGTATTTT.

This clonotype was detected ten times or more. V usage is TRBV29-1 and J usage is TRBJ2-5, with D perhaps TRBD1 or TRBD2 (5 bases each). CDR1 SQVTM and CDR2 ANQGSEA come from the germline V gene. Trimming cost V 5 bases and J 2 bases, with 15 bases left between them. The CDR3 runs 14 residues. The CDR3 loop is CSVPEGQGQETQYF. The CDR3, as DNA: TGCAGCGTTCCAGAGGGGCAGGGACAAGAGACCCAGTACTTC.

This chain joins TRBV7-2 and TRBJ1-4, with a tentative D call TRBD1 (5 bases). Germline V gene sequence: CDR1 SGHTA, CDR2 FQGNSA. V gave up 2 bases and J gave up 6 bases, with 10 bases separating them. The CDR3 is made up of 14 amino acids. The CDR3 DNA reads as TGTGCCAGCAGCTTACGGGGCTACGATGAAAAACTGTTTTTT. Residues: CASSLRGYDEKLFF.